The next 32 T cell receptor beta chains were all read from a single sample in a study of T cell repertoires in cytomegalovirus infection. TCRdb called the reads again in MiXCR, with one record for every CDR3 protein. In the table there are approximately 190,000 distinct CDR3 sequences, 28% of which are singletons. The sample taken for sequencing was PBMCs. These receptors were collected from a human donor in good health (CMV status not recorded). Some clones in this sample may be carry-over from other donors' samples.

The chain has TRBV6-6 and TRBJ1-1, with 11 positions matching TRBD1. The trim removed 0 bases at V and 2 bases at J, leaving 14 bases unmatched. CDR1 MNHNY and CDR2 SVGAGI come from the germline V gene (reference sequence). This CDR3 comprises 20 residues. The CDR3 here is CASSYSPGTGGLNTNTEAFF. In DNA, the CDR3 is TGTGCCAGCAGTTACTCTCCCGGGACAGGGGGACTCAATACTAACACTGAAGCTTTCTTT.

The chain is built from TRBV12-3 or TRBV12-4 and TRBJ1-1; no firm D call. The CDR3 is made up of 11 amino acids. Trimming removed 6 bases at V and 6 bases at J, with 8 bases between. CDR3 region: CASSHSAEAFF. The CDR3 DNA reads TGTGCCAGCAGCCACAGTGCTGAAGCTTTCTTT.

This chain connects TRBV7-6 to TRBJ2-7; D may be TRBD2 (5 bases). Germline CDR1 reads SGHVS; CDR2 reads FNYEAQ. V lost 4 bases to trimming and J lost 5 bases, with 15 bases between them. The CDR3 covers 14 residues. The CDR3 DNA reads TGTGCCAGCAGCTCACTTAAAGAGGGAAACGAGCAGTACTTC. It translates to CASSSLKEGNEQYF.

The chain carries TRBV4-3 and TRBJ1-1; 11 bases are shared with TRBD1. The CDR3 is 16 amino acids. V trimming: 3 bases; J trimming: 1 base; junction bases outside the gene matches: 4. Germline V gene lookup returns CDR1 LGHNA and CDR2 YSLEER. The CDR3 bases are TGCGCCAGCAGCCAGGAAGGGACAGGGGGGAACACTGAAGCTTTCTTT. Translating gives CASSQEGTGGNTEAFF.

The V and J genes are TRBV29-1 and TRBJ1-1; 7 bases map to TRBD1. The CDR3 totals 10 residues. Trimming cost V 7 bases and J 6 bases; bases outside gene matches: 2. Germline V gives CDR1 SQVTM, CDR2 ANQGSEA. The CDR3 DNA reads as TGCAGCGGCGGGACAGCTGAAGCTTTCTTT. Translated: CSGGTAEAFF.

This clonotype appeared a few times. J is TRBJ2-3 and V is TRBV6-6; TRBD2 agrees at 12 bases. The V and J ends lost 2 bases and 4 bases, in that order; junction bases with no gene match: 10. This CDR3 comprises 18 residues. Germline-derived CDR1 and CDR2 are MNHNY and SVGAGI (reference sequence). CDR3: CASSYTMGLAGQPDTQYF. CDR3 DNA sequence: TGTGCCAGCAGTTACACGATGGGACTAGCGGGCCAACCAGATACGCAGTATTTT.

The sample holds a few counts of this clonotype. The chain recombines TRBV2 with TRBJ1-2, with 8 positions matching TRBD1. Germline-derived CDR1 and CDR2 are SNHLY and FYNNEI. The CDR3 is 16 amino acids. The trim removed 0 bases at V and 4 bases at J, leaving 7 bases unmatched. The CDR3 bases are TGTGCCAGCAGTGAAGCCGCGACAGGGGACTTCTATGGCTACACCTTC. The encoded protein is CASSEAATGDFYGYTF. Variable domain in full (rest from reference TRBV2 and TRBJ1-2): EPEVTQTPSHQVTQMGQEVILRCVPISNHLYFYWYRQILGQKVEFLVSFYNNEISEKSEIFDDQFSVERPDGSNFTLKIRSTKLEDSAMYFCASSEAATGDFYGYTFGSGTRLTVV.

This chain joins TRBV11-1 and TRBJ2-3; the D gene is possibly TRBD2 (6 bases). Trimming took off 5 bases at V and 0 bases at J, with 12 bases between the two ends. Germline V gives CDR1 SGHAT, CDR2 FQDESV (reference sequence). This CDR3 has 15 residues. CDR3 protein: CASSTTGTSTDTQYF. Here the CDR3 DNA reads TGTGCCAGCAGCACGACCGGGACTAGCACAGATACGCAGTATTTT.

The chain has TRBV2 and TRBJ1-4; tentative D call: TRBD1 (6 bases). The CDR3 spans 15 residues. Germline values: CDR1 SNHLY, CDR2 FYNNEI. V lost 1 base to trimming and J lost 8 bases, with 14 bases between them. The CDR3 bases are TGTGCCAGCAGTGAAGATGGCAGGGGATTCGAAAAACTGTTTTTT. It is translated as CASSEDGRGFEKLFF. The full variable domain, its missing parts supplied by reference TRBV2 and TRBJ1-4, is EPEVTQTPSHQVTQMGQEVILRCVPISNHLYFYWYRQILGQKVEFLVSFYNNEISEKSEIFDDQFSVERPDGSNFTLKIRSTKLEDSAMYFCASSEDGRGFEKLFFGSGTQLSVL.

This rearrangement joins TRBV20-1 to TRBJ2-6; no clear D. The CDR3 length is 16 residues. Trimming took off 3 bases at V and 0 bases at J, with 12 bases between the two ends. Per germline, CDR1 DFQATT and CDR2 SNEGSKA (reference sequence). The CDR3 DNA reads as TGCAGTGCTAGGTCGGGTCCGAGCTCTGGGGCCAACGTCCTGACTTTC. Translated, it gives CSARSGPSSGANVLTF.

This clonotype has just a few counts. J is TRBJ1-3 and V is TRBV7-2; no reliable D call. The germline V gene encodes CDR1 SGHTA and CDR2 FQGNSA. V was trimmed by 8 bases and J by 1 base, leaving 12 bases between them. This CDR3 is built from 14 residues. This chain's CDR3 is CASRSLRSGNTIYF. For the CDR3, the DNA is TGTGCCAGCCGATCTCTTCGATCTGGAAACACCATATATTTT.

In DNA, the CDR3 is TGTGCCAGCAGTACCATCCGACAGGGGAGCTCCTACAATGAGCAGTTCTTC. As protein: CASSTIRQGSSYNEQFF. This sequence joins TRBV27 and TRBJ2-1; 8 bases line up with TRBD1. This CDR3 is built from 17 residues. V gave up 5 bases and J gave up 0 bases; unmatched junction bases: 9. Germline loops: CDR1 MNHEY, CDR2 SMNVEV (reference sequence).

This clonotype was recorded only once. This chain connects TRBV2 to TRBJ2-1; perhaps D is TRBD1 or TRBD2 (5 bases each). This CDR3 contains 15 residues. V shed 2 bases and J shed 5 bases, with 13 bases lying between them. Germline CDR1 SNHLY, CDR2 FYNNEI. CDR3 loop: CASSEFLWGNNEQFF. The CDR3 nucleotides are TGTGCCAGCAGTGAATTCTTGTGGGGGAACAATGAGCAGTTCTTC.

The rearrangement joins TRBV19 to TRBJ2-1; tentative D call: TRBD1 (6 bases). V was pared by 6 bases and J by 10 bases, with 25 bases between. Germline loops: CDR1 LNHDA, CDR2 SQIVND (reference sequence). This CDR3 comprises 16 residues. The CDR3 sequence is CASSYTLVTGLGEQFF. For the CDR3, the DNA is TGTGCCAGTAGCTACACCCTAGTGACAGGCCTTGGGGAGCAGTTCTTC.

The chain recombines TRBV29-1 with TRBJ2-3, with D possibly TRBD1 on 5 matching bases. This CDR3 has 13 residues. Germline CDR1 reads SQVTM; CDR2 reads ANQGSEA. V lost 7 bases to trimming and J lost 4 bases, with 15 bases between them. CDR3 in amino acids: CSADSLGPDTQYF. The CDR3 DNA is TGCAGCGCGGATAGCCTGGGGCCAGATACGCAGTATTTT.

This chain joins TRBV5-1 and TRBJ2-1, with 9 bases lining up with TRBD1. Germline V gives CDR1 SGHRS, CDR2 YFSETQ. CDR3 size: 19 residues. The V and J ends lost 0 bases and 1 base, in that order; junction bases with no gene match: 11. CDR3 nucleotide sequence: TGCGCCAGCAGCTTGGCCTCAGCTTCCGGGACAGGGTCCTACAATGAGCAGTTCTTC. Amino acid sequence: CASSLASASGTGSYNEQFF.

The genes are TRBV6-6 and TRBJ1-2; the D gene is possibly TRBD1 (5 bases). V lost 5 bases, J lost 0 bases, and 13 bases lay in between. The CDR3 has 15 residues. Per germline, CDR1 MNHNY and CDR2 SVGAGI (reference sequence). The CDR3 is CASSVAGTANYGYTF. CDR3 coding DNA: TGTGCCAGCAGTGTAGCCGGGACGGCTAACTATGGCTACACCTTC.

This clonotype has ten or more counts. The chain uses TRBV7-6 and TRBJ2-2, with TRBD2 as a possible D gene (5 bases). Germline-derived CDR1 and CDR2 are SGHVS and FNYEAQ. V was clipped by 1 base and J by 5 bases, with 14 bases between them. This CDR3 has 16 amino acids. CDR3 protein: CASSLDGMVGTGELFF. CDR3 coding DNA: TGTGCCAGCAGCTTAGACGGGATGGTGGGAACCGGGGAGCTGTTTTTT.

V is TRBV6-6 and J is TRBJ2-1, with D tentatively TRBD2 (6 bases). There are 12 residues in the CDR3. The germline V gene has CDR1 MNHNY and CDR2 SVGAGI (reference sequence). Trimming left V 7 bases short and J 3 bases short, with 7 bases between. The CDR3 DNA follows: TGTGCCAGCACCGGGGGCTACAATGAGCAGTTCTTC. Protein: CASTGGYNEQFF.

Worth noting for this clonotype: One junction end disagrees with the germline gene, perhaps due to a read error. The CDR3 nucleotides are TGTGCCAGCAAGATCCAACACGACTACAATCAGCAGTTCTTC. Protein: CASKIQHDYNQQFF. The chain is built from TRBV2 and TRBJ2-1; tentative D call: TRBD2 (5 bases). From germline, CDR1 is SNHLY and CDR2 FYNNEI. The CDR3 has 14 amino acids. The full variable domain, rest sourced from reference TRBV2 and TRBJ2-1, is EPEVTQTPSHQVTQMGQEVILRCVPISNHLYFYWYRQILGQKVEFLVSFYNNEISEKSEIFDDQFSVERPDGSNFTLKIRSTKLEDSAMYFCASKIQHDYNQQFFGPGTRLTVL.

The table lists this clonotype with many counts. The chain carries TRBV7-8 and TRBJ1-2; D is uncertain. Germline values: CDR1 SGHVS, CDR2 FQNEAQ. This CDR3 spans 14 amino acids. V lost 4 bases to trimming and J lost 4 bases, with 13 bases between them. CDR3 nucleotides: TGTGCCAGCAGCTCCAGCCGAGGAGGCTATGGCTACACCTTC. Its translation is CASSSSRGGYGYTF.

At least ten counts were recorded for this clonotype. CDR3 sequence reads: CASSLSRSGTGELFF. The CDR3 nucleotides are TGTGCCAGCAGCTTAAGCCGGTCGGGCACCGGGGAGCTGTTTTTT. This chain connects TRBV7-8 to TRBJ2-2; D gene unclear. The germline V and J ends were trimmed by 2 bases and 4 bases, with 11 bases remaining between them. CDR1 is SGHVS and CDR2 is FQNEAQ in the germline V gene. The CDR3 consists of 15 residues.

In this sample, this clonotype turned up once. The V call is TRBV7-6, the J call TRBJ2-1; 7 bases are a match to TRBD1. V shed 1 base and J 5 bases; nucleotides not matched to a gene: 8. Germline V gene data show CDR1 as SGHVS and CDR2 as FNYEAQ. The CDR3 is 16 residues long. For the CDR3, the DNA is TGTGCCAGCAGCTTAGTGGGAGACAGGGACGACAATGAGCAGTTCTTC. Its translation is CASSLVGDRDDNEQFF.

This clonotype came up a few times. V usage is TRBV7-3 and J usage is TRBJ2-6, with 7 bases matching TRBD2. V dropped 5 bases and J dropped 0; count of bases not matched to a gene: 10. The CDR3 is 18 amino acids. CDR1 SGHTA and CDR2 FQGTGA come from the germline V gene. For the CDR3, the DNA is TGTGCCAGCAGCCCGGGGGGAGGGGCCAACTCTGGGGCCAACGTCCTGACTTTC. This translates into CASSPGGGANSGANVLTF.

In nucleotides, the CDR3 is TGCGCCAGCAAAGAGGGAAAGTATTCACCCCTCCACTTT. This encodes CASKEGKYSPLHF. The rearrangement uses TRBV5-1 and TRBJ1-6; the D is unclear. The CDR3 length is 13 residues. Germline V gene data show CDR1 as SGHRS and CDR2 as YFSETQ. V gave up 6 bases and J gave up 8 bases, with 12 bases separating them.

The CDR3 is CASSLTLTGYEQYF. Here the CDR3 DNA reads TGCGCCAGCAGCTTAACCCTGACGGGCTACGAGCAGTACTTC. The V and J genes are TRBV5-1 and TRBJ2-7; D gene uncertain. V lost 2 bases and J 3 bases, leaving 12 bases between the germline ends. Germline V gene sequence: CDR1 SGHRS, CDR2 YFSETQ. The CDR3 totals 14 residues.

The V call is TRBV28, the J call TRBJ1-2; TRBD1 might be the D (5 bases). Trimming cost V 3 bases and J 4 bases, with 9 bases left between them. CDR1 MDHEN and CDR2 SYDVKM come from the germline V gene. CDR3 length: 13 amino acids. The CDR3 loop reads CASSLNGAYGYTF. The CDR3 DNA reads as TGTGCCAGCAGTTTGAACGGGGCCTATGGCTACACCTTC.

This clonotype was seen a few times. This chain links TRBV12-3 or TRBV12-4 with TRBJ2-2; TRBD2 aligns across 7 bases. V lost 4 bases, J lost 8 bases, and 4 bases stayed unmatched. The CDR3 spans 13 residues. The CDR3 loop reads CASSYAGGGELFF. The CDR3 region has the DNA TGTGCCAGCAGTTACGCCGGGGGGGGGGAGCTGTTTTTT.

The rearrangement uses TRBV9 and TRBJ1-3, with a possible D match to TRBD1 (5 bases). Germline V gene data show CDR1 as SGDLS and CDR2 as YYNGEE. This CDR3 comprises 16 residues. V was trimmed by 3 bases and J by 0 bases, leaving 13 bases between them. CDR3 sequence reads: CASSALGQDSGNTIYF. The DNA for the CDR3 is TGTGCCAGCAGCGCCTTAGGACAAGACTCTGGAAACACCATATATTTT.

The CDR3 reads CASSQTGARGGGYTF. The CDR3 bases are TGCGCCAGCAGCCAGACCGGGGCGCGCGGTGGAGGTTACACCTTC. The genes are TRBV4-1 and TRBJ1-2; possible D gene TRBD1, 5 bases. This CDR3 is 15 amino acids long. CDR1 is MGHRA and CDR2 is YSYEKL in the germline V gene. Between the trimmed V and J ends, which lost 3 bases and 11 bases, there was a span of 22 bases.

The V call is TRBV7-9, the J call TRBJ1-2; 9 bases align to TRBD1. After removal of 5 bases from V and 5 bases from J, the junction contained 9 bases not matched to a gene. CDR1 SEHNR and CDR2 FQNEAQ come from the germline V gene (reference sequence). The CDR3 has 15 amino acids. The CDR3 DNA reads TGTGCCAGCAGCCCTTGGACAGGGGTAGGGTATGGCTACACCTTC. Its protein is CASSPWTGVGYGYTF. The entire variable domain, with the rest obtained from reference TRBV7-9 and TRBJ1-2, is as follows: DTGVSQNPRHKITKRGQNVTFRCDPISEHNRLYWYRQTLGQGPEFLTYFQNEAQLEKSRLLSDRFSAERPKGSFSTLEIQRTEQGDSAMYLCASSPWTGVGYGYTFGSGTRLTVV.

This clonotype has more than one count but fewer than ten. This chain links TRBV12-3 or TRBV12-4 with TRBJ1-1; 8 positions agree with TRBD1. CDR3 size: 13 residues. V trimming: 6 bases; J trimming: 6 bases; junction bases outside the gene matches: 6. The CDR3 sequence: CASSLGQVAEAFF. CDR3 DNA: TGTGCCAGCAGCTTGGGACAGGTGGCTGAAGCTTTCTTT.